Below are 25 T cell receptor beta chains sequenced from a single sample in a study of response to subunit inactivated influenza vaccine. Each CDR3 protein gets one entry after TCRdb re-called the RT-PCR reads with MiXCR. The sample yields 710,000 or so distinct CDR3 sequences, roughly 14% seen once. The specimen was PBMCs from blood, collected 12 days after vaccination. These receptors were obtained from a man aged 45 to 65 who received an inactivated influenza vaccine.

The chain combines TRBV7-8 with TRBJ2-7; the match to TRBD1 covers 9 bases. J gave up 2 bases and V 5 bases, and 13 bases lay outside the gene matches. Germline V gene data show CDR1 as SGHVS and CDR2 as FQNEAQ. The length of the CDR3 is 17 residues. The CDR3 loop reads CASSLVGLRDRAYEQYF. The CDR3, as DNA: TGTGCCAGCAGCCTAGTCGGTTTGCGGGACAGGGCCTACGAGCAGTACTTC.

Only a few counts were recorded for this clonotype. The chain has TRBV2 and TRBJ2-5, with D perhaps given as TRBD1 or TRBD2 (5 bases each). The V gene's germline CDR1 is SNHLY and CDR2 FYNNEI. V lost 7 bases and J 5 bases, leaving 14 bases between the germline ends. The CDR3 has 13 amino acids. The CDR3 nucleotides read TGTGCCAGCACGGGACGGTTTGATGAGACCCAGTACTTC. Translated, it gives CASTGRFDETQYF. Using reference TRBV2 and TRBJ2-5 for the parts outside the CDR3, the full variable domain is EPEVTQTPSHQVTQMGQEVILRCVPISNHLYFYWYRQILGQKVEFLVSFYNNEISEKSEIFDDQFSVERPDGSNFTLKIRSTKLEDSAMYFCASTGRFDETQYFGPGTRLLVL.

This clonotype was recorded at least ten times. The chain carries TRBV4-2 and TRBJ2-1; the D is unclear. Trimming shortened V by 0 bases and J by 9 bases, and 9 bases separated the two germline ends. The germline gives CDR1 LGHNA, CDR2 YNFKEQ. CDR3 length equals 13 residues. The CDR3 sequence: CASSQDLRGEQFF. CDR3 nucleotide sequence: TGTGCCAGCAGCCAAGATCTTAGAGGTGAGCAGTTCTTC.

Written as DNA, the CDR3 is TGTGCCAGCAGCTCCTTGCGGGACGGATACACTGAAGCTTTCTTT. This sequence encodes CASSSLRDGYTEAFF. The chain joins TRBV11-2 to TRBJ1-1; D may be TRBD1 (5 bases). The CDR3 is made up of 15 amino acids. The V end was cut by 4 bases, the J end by 3 bases, with 15 bases between. Germline V lookup: CDR1 SGHAT, CDR2 FQNNGV.

This clonotype was found a few times. V and J are TRBV5-6 and TRBJ2-7; the D gene is possibly TRBD1 (6 bases). The CDR3 contains 14 residues. V was shortened by 1 base and J by 7 bases, with 15 bases between the two germline ends. Germline V gene lookup returns CDR1 SGHDT and CDR2 YYEEEE. The CDR3 coding sequence is TGTGCCAGCAGCTTGACAGGGTATCGAGAAGAGCAGTACTTC. This encodes CASSLTGYREEQYF.

V gene TRBV28 combines with J gene TRBJ2-7, with 10 bases fitting TRBD2. The CDR3 consists of 14 residues. Germline V gene lookup returns CDR1 MDHEN and CDR2 SYDVKM. Trimming cost V 7 bases and J 3 bases; bases outside gene matches: 6. The CDR3 DNA is TGTGCCAGCAACTCCGGGACTAGCGTCTACGAGCAGTACTTC. Encoded protein: CASNSGTSVYEQYF.

The rearrangement joins TRBV6-1 to TRBJ2-4, with 8 bases lining up with TRBD1. V shed 6 bases and J 9 bases; nucleotides not matched to a gene: 10. The CDR3 consists of 14 residues. Germline V gene data show CDR1 as MNHNS and CDR2 as SASEGT. The chain's CDR3 is CASSIDRGLTIQYF. The CDR3 coding sequence is TGTGCCAGCAGCATCGACAGGGGCCTAACCATTCAGTACTTC.

Only a few counts were recorded for this clonotype. The chain carries TRBV7-3 and TRBJ2-6; the D gene is possibly TRBD2 (6 bases). Germline V gene data show CDR1 as SGHTA and CDR2 as FQGTGA. V was cut by 5 bases and J by 1 base, with 6 bases left in between. CDR3 length equals 14 residues. CDR3 sequence reads: CASSGTSGANVLTF. In nucleotides, the CDR3 is TGTGCCAGCAGCGGGACTTCTGGGGCCAACGTCCTGACTTTC. The full variable domain, in which reference TRBV7-3 and TRBJ2-6 provide the parts outside the CDR3, is GAGVSQTPSNKVTEKGKYVELRCDPISGHTALYWYRQSLGQGPEFLIYFQGTGAADDSGLPNDRFFAVRPEGSVSTLKIQRTERGDSAVYLCASSGTSGANVLTFGAGSRLTVL.

This rearrangement joins TRBV7-9 to TRBJ2-1; TRBD2 matches at 13 bases. J gave up 9 bases and V 5 bases, and 7 bases lay outside the gene matches. The CDR3 runs to 15 residues. Germline V gene data show CDR1 as SEHNR and CDR2 as FQNEAQ (reference sequence). The CDR3 coding sequence is TGTGCCAGCAGCCGGGGACTAGCGGGGACCTTTGAGCAGTTCTTC. Encoded protein: CASSRGLAGTFEQFF.

This clonotype was found many times. The chain links TRBV29-1 to TRBJ2-1; 8 nucleotides match TRBD2. This CDR3 comprises 16 residues. Germline V gene sequence: CDR1 SQVTM, CDR2 ANQGSEA. Trimming took 7 bases from V and 2 from J; bases not matched to a gene: 13. CDR3 nucleotide sequence: TGCAGCGCGTCAGCGGGAGTTACGGTCCCCTACAATGAGCAGTTCTTC. Translation gives CSASAGVTVPYNEQFF.

The V gene is TRBV28, the J gene TRBJ2-7; 8 positions agree with TRBD1. The J segment lost 2 bases and the V segment lost 7 bases, leaving 13 bases of the junction unmatched. This CDR3 comprises 16 residues. Germline V gene lookup returns CDR1 MDHEN and CDR2 SYDVKM. Here the CDR3 reads CASTTGRQGATYEQYF. The CDR3 DNA follows: TGTGCCAGCACCACAGGAAGGCAGGGGGCTACCTACGAGCAGTACTTC.

This clonotype was picked up a small number of times. This chain joins TRBV13 and TRBJ2-7, with D hard to call. CDR3 length: 14 residues. Between the trimmed V and J ends, which lost 1 base and 2 bases, there was a span of 9 bases. The V gene's germline CDR1 is PRHDT and CDR2 FYEKMQ (reference sequence). CDR3 loop: CASSLAYSTYEQYF. In nucleotides, the CDR3 is TGTGCCAGCAGCTTAGCCTACAGTACCTACGAGCAGTACTTC.

This clonotype has just a few counts. The chain links TRBV15 to TRBJ1-5, with a weak D call TRBD1 (5 bases). The CDR3 has 16 residues. Per germline, CDR1 LNHNV and CDR2 YYDKDF (reference sequence). V lost 6 bases, J lost 2 bases, and 17 bases lay in between. The CDR3 loop is CATSSTTVMGNQPQHF. The CDR3 nucleotides are TGTGCCACCAGTTCGACGACAGTGATGGGCAATCAGCCCCAGCATTTT.

In its sample, this clonotype was seen a few times. This rearrangement joins TRBV29-1 to TRBJ2-7; D unresolved. The CDR3 extends over 15 amino acids. V lost 2 bases and J 3 bases, leaving 17 bases between the germline ends. Germline V gene data show CDR1 as SQVTM and CDR2 as ANQGSEA. The CDR3 DNA reads as TGCAGCGTTGAATACCCGGGTGGGGAATACTACGAGCAGTACTTC. It translates to CSVEYPGGEYYEQYF.

V is TRBV7-6 and J is TRBJ2-1, with 11 bases aligning to TRBD2. J lost 9 bases, V lost 1 base, and 5 bases had no gene match. Germline CDR1 SGHVS, CDR2 FNYEAQ. This CDR3 is built from 15 residues. CDR3 DNA: TGTGCCAGCAGCTTAGATTTAGCGGGGGGGCGTGAGCAGTTCTTC. Translation gives CASSLDLAGGREQFF.

This clonotype was picked up a small number of times. The V call is TRBV7-3, the J call TRBJ2-1, with TRBD2 as a possible D gene (5 bases). The V gene lost 1 base and the J gene lost 3 bases, with 19 bases spanning the gap. The CDR3 extends over 18 amino acids. Germline CDR1 reads SGHTA; CDR2 reads FQGTGA. CDR3 residues: CASSLSAVGRANYNEQFF. The CDR3 DNA follows: TGTGCCAGCAGCTTAAGCGCGGTCGGGCGGGCAAACTACAATGAGCAGTTCTTC.

The CDR3 spells CASSQVGMSSYEQYF. The CDR3 DNA is TGCGCCAGCAGCCAAGTGGGGATGAGCTCCTACGAGCAGTACTTC. This chain connects TRBV4-1 to TRBJ2-7; D is undetermined. CDR3 length equals 15 residues. V was trimmed by 1 base and J by 0 bases, leaving 10 bases between them. The germline CDR1 and CDR2 sequences are MGHRA and YSYEKL.

This clonotype was seen ten or more times. The chain has TRBV7-9 and TRBJ2-7; D unclear. CDR1 and CDR2 from the germline V gene are SEHNR and FQNEAQ (reference sequence). The V end lost 5 bases, the J end lost 6 bases, and 14 bases lay between the germline ends. This CDR3 has 13 amino acids. The CDR3 coding sequence is TGTGCCAGCAGCCCCGCGGTTGAACTCGAGCAGTACTTC. It codes for CASSPAVELEQYF. The full variable domain, rest sourced from reference TRBV7-9 and TRBJ2-7, is DTGVSQNPRHKITKRGQNVTFRCDPISEHNRLYWYRQTLGQGPEFLTYFQNEAQLEKSRLLSDRFSAERPKGSFSTLEIQRTEQGDSAMYLCASSPAVELEQYFGPGTRLTVT.

The chain employs TRBV5-1 and TRBJ2-5; tentative D call: TRBD1 (5 bases). Germline V gives CDR1 SGHRS, CDR2 YFSETQ. The V and J ends lost 0 bases and 1 base respectively, with 13 bases between them. The CDR3 is 16 residues long. The CDR3 is CASSLADSLGQETQYF. Here the CDR3 DNA reads TGCGCCAGCAGCTTGGCCGACAGCCTTGGCCAAGAGACCCAGTACTTC. Together with reference TRBV5-1 and TRBJ2-5, the CDR3 gives the full variable domain: KAGVTQTPRYLIKTRGQQVTLSCSPISGHRSVSWYQQTPGQGLQFLFEYFSETQRNKGNFPGRFSGRQFSNSRSEMNVSTLELGDSALYLCASSLADSLGQETQYFGPGTRLLVL.

The rearrangement joins TRBV6-2 or TRBV6-3 to TRBJ2-7; 7 bases fit TRBD1. Trimming took 4 bases from V and 4 from J; bases not matched to a gene: 13. CDR1 MNHEY and CDR2 SVGEGT come from the germline V gene. The CDR3 has 16 amino acids. The CDR3 sequence: CASSLGRTGETYEQYF. For the CDR3, the DNA is TGTGCCAGCAGTTTGGGTCGGACAGGTGAGACTTACGAGCAGTACTTC.

The rearrangement links TRBV6-1 to TRBJ2-3, with TRBD1 matching 9 bases. The CDR3 contains 16 residues. CDR1 is MNHNS and CDR2 is SASEGT in the germline V gene. Trimming cost V 2 bases and J 3 bases; bases outside gene matches: 6. This CDR3 is CASSESGGQGTDTQYF. In DNA form, the CDR3 reads TGTGCCAGCAGTGAATCGGGGGGACAGGGTACAGATACGCAGTATTTT.

The chain uses TRBV27 and TRBJ1-1, with TRBD1 matching 7 bases. Trimming cost V 3 bases and J 3 bases; bases outside gene matches: 4. This CDR3 region has 14 residues. Germline assignment: CDR1 MNHEY and CDR2 SMNVEV (reference sequence). CDR3 sequence: CASSFGRGHTEAFF. CDR3 bases: TGTGCCAGCAGTTTCGGAAGGGGGCACACTGAAGCTTTCTTT.

The chain links TRBV6-2 or TRBV6-3 to TRBJ2-1; D is tentatively TRBD1 or TRBD2 (6 bases each). The CDR3 is 15 amino acids. Germline V lookup: CDR1 MNHEY, CDR2 SVGEGT. Trimming cost V 1 base and J 9 bases, with 16 bases left between them. In DNA form, the CDR3 reads TGTGCCAGCAGTTACTTGAGGGGGGTTTCTTTTGAGCAGTTCTTC. This codes for CASSYLRGVSFEQFF.

The chain carries TRBV15 and TRBJ1-3; D unclear. The CDR3 totals 15 residues. The germline gives CDR1 LNHNV, CDR2 YYDKDF (reference sequence). V lost 0 bases and J 1 base, leaving 7 bases between the germline ends. The CDR3 region has the DNA TGTGCCACCAGCAGAGACGGCGCATCTGGAAACACCATATATTTT. It encodes CATSRDGASGNTIYF.

The chain has TRBV3-1 and TRBJ2-7, with no clear D. Germline-derived CDR1 and CDR2 are LGHDT and YNNKEL (reference sequence). The V end was cut by 1 base, the J end by 2 bases, with 6 bases between. The CDR3 consists of 13 residues. The CDR3 DNA is TGTGCCAGCAGCCAAGCCTGGGCCTACGAGCAGTACTTC. Its protein is CASSQAWAYEQYF.